What follows describes a single T cell receptor (beta chain). The target of this receptor is not known. Per-nucleotide qualities are absent, and no much larger clonotype sits a single base away. The sample comes from a study of TIL therapy for anti-PD-1-resistant metastatic lung cancer (dated by TCRdb to 2020 to 2023). Context from the whole study: Tumors were collected before any PD-1/PD-L1 blockade, after which patients were given nivolumab, and patients who progressed were given lymphodepletion, an infusion of expanded TIL and IL-2. Tumor and peripheral blood T cell receptor beta sequencing was used to track clonotypes across tumor, expanded TIL product and serial blood samples. Enrolled patients had a median age of around 56 years (range about 38-85) and a median tumor PD-L1 proportion score of approximately 6%. Most of the cohort had lung adenocarcinoma, a handful of tumors were EGFR-mutant and two were ALK-rearranged, and half of the patients were current or former smokers. Across the cohort, whole-exome sequencing showed a median non-synonymous tumor mutation burden of around 1.4 mutations per megabase.

The CDR3 runs 12 amino acids, cysteine and phenylalanine included. Of the read, only the CDR3 DNA is kept; its 36 bases are in frame from base 1. The germline V gene supplies CDR1 SQVTM and CDR2 ANQGSEA. V is pruned by 7 bases and J by 4 bases, leaving 4 bases of the junction without a gene match. The immunoSEQ v3 hsTCRB kit was used to amplify TCR beta CDR3 regions from genomic DNA through bias-controlled multiplex PCR. TCR libraries were sequenced on an Illumina NextSeq 500 to approximately 2 million read pairs for survey level or roughly 5-6.5 million for deep level. The original methods were these. V, D and J genes were assigned, non-productive sequences were removed, and clonality was reported by immunoSEQ Analyzer software. Repertoires were compared by productive Simpson clonality and by the Morisita overlap index of productive TRB rearrangements between infused TIL and blood. Absolute clonotype counts in blood were estimated by multiplying the lymphocyte count by the CD3+ fraction and by the productive frequency of the clone. In its TCRdb copy, this immuneACCESS table keeps in-frame sequences only and misses some clones. Where compared with another copy, unresolved V genes explain less than half of these, and the others have no known cause. V and J calls and clone size are as listed in that table; D and trimming were resolved from the DNA. In this sample the table shows about 49,000 clones, roughly 85% of which occur a single time. Roughly 16% of the sample is taken by the ten largest.

Study-level results and caveats: Clonotypes from the infused TIL partially replaced the baseline peripheral repertoire and then declined over months, and persistence showed no apparent association with response. The study protocol defined all tumor marker inferences as exploratory. The cohort was highly selected, with more treatment-naive, never-smoker and oncogene-addicted patients than typical, limiting generalizability.

In the paper's terms, the time point label means: pre-treatment sample, taken before nivolumab and TIL therapy. Adults with stage 4 NSCLC were enrolled in a dual-center phase I trial from 2017 to early 2020. Samples came from a single-arm, open-label phase I trial of tumor-infiltrating lymphocyte therapy with nivolumab in advanced non-small cell lung cancer. Mononuclear cells from blood collected in EDTA tubes were isolated on a Ficoll gradient and snap-frozen as pellets, and DNA was then extracted using a Qiagen mini-prep kit. The specimen comprised blood, sampled at baseline. The clonotype was recovered from a man aged 70-80 years with non-small cell lung cancer. This sequence uses TRBV29-1 and TRBJ2-1, with 7 middle bases fitting TRBD1. The CDR3: CSALTGYNEQFF. The bases read TGCAGCGCCCTGACAGGGTACAATGAGCAGTTCTTC.